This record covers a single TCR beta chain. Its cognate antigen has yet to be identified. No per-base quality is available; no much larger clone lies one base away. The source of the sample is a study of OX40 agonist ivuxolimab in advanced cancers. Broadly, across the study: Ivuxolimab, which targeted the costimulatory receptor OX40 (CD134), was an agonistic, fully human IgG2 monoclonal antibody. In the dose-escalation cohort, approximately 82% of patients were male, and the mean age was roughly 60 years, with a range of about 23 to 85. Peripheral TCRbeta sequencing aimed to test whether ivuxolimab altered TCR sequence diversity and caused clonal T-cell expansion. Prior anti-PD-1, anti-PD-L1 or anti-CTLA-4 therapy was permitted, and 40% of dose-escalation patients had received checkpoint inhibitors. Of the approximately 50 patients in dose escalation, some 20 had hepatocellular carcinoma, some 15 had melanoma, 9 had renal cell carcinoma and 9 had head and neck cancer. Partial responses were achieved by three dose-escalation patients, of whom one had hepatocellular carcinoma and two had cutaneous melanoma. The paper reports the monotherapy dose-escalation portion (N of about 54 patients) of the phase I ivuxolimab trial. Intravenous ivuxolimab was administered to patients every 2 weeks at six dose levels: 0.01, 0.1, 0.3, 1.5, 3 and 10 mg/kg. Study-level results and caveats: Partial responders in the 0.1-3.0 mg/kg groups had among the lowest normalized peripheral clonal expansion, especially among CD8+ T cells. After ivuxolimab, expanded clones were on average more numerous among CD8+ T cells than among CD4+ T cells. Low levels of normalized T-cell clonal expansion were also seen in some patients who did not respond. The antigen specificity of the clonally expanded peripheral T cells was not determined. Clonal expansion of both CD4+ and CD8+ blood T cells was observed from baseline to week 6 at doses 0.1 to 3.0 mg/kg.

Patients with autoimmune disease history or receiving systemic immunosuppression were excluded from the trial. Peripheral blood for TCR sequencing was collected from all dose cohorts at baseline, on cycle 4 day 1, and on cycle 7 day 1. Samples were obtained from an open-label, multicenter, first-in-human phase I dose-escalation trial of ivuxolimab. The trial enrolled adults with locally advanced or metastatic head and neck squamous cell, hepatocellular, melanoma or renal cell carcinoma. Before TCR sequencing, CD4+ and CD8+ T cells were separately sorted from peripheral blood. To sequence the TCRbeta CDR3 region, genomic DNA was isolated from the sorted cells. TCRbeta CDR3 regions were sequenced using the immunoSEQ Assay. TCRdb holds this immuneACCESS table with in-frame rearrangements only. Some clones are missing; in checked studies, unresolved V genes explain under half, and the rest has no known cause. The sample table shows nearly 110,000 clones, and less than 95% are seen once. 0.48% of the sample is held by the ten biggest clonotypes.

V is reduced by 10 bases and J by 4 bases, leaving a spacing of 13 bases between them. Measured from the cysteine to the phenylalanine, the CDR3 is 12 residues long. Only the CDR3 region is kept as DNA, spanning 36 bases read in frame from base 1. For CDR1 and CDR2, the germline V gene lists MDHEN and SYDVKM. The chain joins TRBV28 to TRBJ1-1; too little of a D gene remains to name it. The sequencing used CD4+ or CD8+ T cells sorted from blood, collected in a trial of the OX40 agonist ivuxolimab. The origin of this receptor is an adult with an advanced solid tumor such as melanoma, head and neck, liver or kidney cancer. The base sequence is TGTGCCACCCAGGAAGTGGGCACTGAAGCTTTCTTT. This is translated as CATQEVGTEAFF.